This TCR beta chain appears in the sequencing data of a study of blood T cell repertoires in COVID-19. Study details: Both acute and convalescent COVID-19 samples were obtained from the United States, Italy and Spain. Sources were T cells, B-cell-depleted T cells, or PBMCs; the material itself was cDNA or gDNA.

Per the original data handling: The authors estimated nucleated cell counts from reference gene primer amplification. Data came from immunoSEQ multiplex PCR; TCRdb stores just in-frame clones and leaves some out. D and trimming were read from the DNA, whereas the V and J calls and clone size are those reported in that table. The sample yields about 210,000 clones, around 84% seen once. Recruited during active infection, patients (from Seattle) were subsequently followed longitudinally. The CDR3 has 10 residues. Germline lookup yields CDR1 MNHEY and CDR2 SVGAGI. The germline V and J ends were trimmed by 3 bases and 7 bases, with 3 bases remaining between them.

The TCR comes from a woman of 80 years or more with COVID-19, enrolled during active disease. The specimen sequenced was peripheral blood. The V and J genes are TRBV6-5 and TRBJ1-2; D ambiguous. The DNA of the CDR3 is TGTGCCAGCAGTTATATTGGCTACACCTTC. This gives the protein CASSYIGYTF.